This T cell receptor (beta chain) appears in the sequencing data of a study of chemoradiotherapy in HPV16-positive cancers. Study information: Functional T-cell assays on a couple of HPV16-positive patients' cells defined candidate HPV-specific clones and common TCR motifs. General observations from the study: Functional assays defining HPV-specific T cells used only a couple of HPV16-positive patients. Candidate HPV-specific clones and E7-related TCR motifs grew in tumor during treatment.

The CDR3 length is 15 residues. V gave up 2 bases and J gave up 0 bases, with 8 bases separating them. CDR1 is MNHEY and CDR2 is SVGAGI in the germline V gene. The table came from immunoSEQ multiplex PCR; TCRdb's copy has only in-frame clones and leaves some out. The table includes tens of thousands of clones, more than 75% detected once. Over chemoradiotherapy, repertoires were sampled more than once. As for this clone: Its cognate antigen is unknown.

The sequencing here drew on blood, taken from a patient who underwent chemoradiotherapy. The TCR comes from a human donor with HPV-associated anogenital cancer. This sequence joins TRBV6-5 and TRBJ1-3; D remains unclear. In DNA form, the CDR3 reads TGTGCCAGCAGTTACAGGCCAGACTCTGGAAACACCATATATTTT. It yields the protein CASSYRPDSGNTIYF.